The T cell receptor beta chain under discussion was sequenced for a study of control samples from healthy donors and cancer patients. This clone was found a few times. Sequencing was performed with immunoSEQ multiplex PCR; in TCRdb, only in-frame clones are kept and a portion is missing. The table has 150,000 to 200,000 clones, almost 90% seen once. V shed 5 bases and J shed 7 bases, with 11 bases lying between them. This CDR3 comprises 12 residues. Per the germline V gene, CDR1 is SGHAT and CDR2 is FQNNGV. Sequencing input: blood. The clonotype was recovered from a woman under 40 in good health. The gene calls are TRBV11-2 and TRBJ1-1; D is ambiguous. In nucleotides, the CDR3 is TGTGCCAGCAGCCACGAGCGGGGTGAAGCTTTCTTT. Translating it yields CASSHERGEAFF.